This TCR beta chain appears in the sequencing data of a study of CD8+ T cells in alopecia areata. Study context: Oral tofacitinib, 5 to 10 mg twice daily, was given in an open-label trial. The duration of tofacitinib was 6 to 18 months, with 6 months off drug afterward. Percent of scalp involved defined treated patients' severity scores. Study results and limitations: Scalp specimens additionally yield sequences from normal skin's resident alphabeta T cells.

Treatment described: oral pan-JAK inhibitor, 5-10 mg twice daily. Peripheral blood, together with lesional scalp punch biopsies, was collected from alopecia areata patients. TCR sequencing used cDNA made by reverse transcription of extracted RNA. Clones were sequenced by immunoSEQ multiplex PCR, and TCRdb holds only the in-frame ones, with some missing. Among several thousand clones, around 68% were seen once, and the ten largest hold roughly 10%. Comment on this clone: Its antigen is still unknown.

Germline CDR1 and CDR2: SGHRS and YFSETQ. This CDR3 has 18 residues. Germline trimming cut 4 bases from V and 2 bases from J; bases unmatched to any gene: 14. Sequences were derived from skin, sampled at week 4, from a patient treated with tofacitinib. The source is a human donor with alopecia areata. V usage is TRBV5-1 and J usage is TRBJ2-3, with 9 bases lining up with TRBD2. CDR3 coding DNA: TGCGCCAGCAGCCCCGGTGGTGGTCTAGCGGGATACACAGATACGCAGTATTTT. Its translation is CASSPGGGLAGYTDTQYF.